Listed here are 2 T cell receptor beta chains from one sample, sequenced in a study of shared clonotypes between healthy human individuals (dated by TCRdb to 2019 to 2021). Library prep was done by the immunoSEQ multiplex PCR assay. What TCRdb holds here is the immuneACCESS table cut down to in-frame rearrangements. Part of the clones is not present; checked against another copy, under half of the missing clones reflect an unresolved V gene, and the others are unexplained. The sample records some 2,500,000 clones, 90% to 95% of which are singletons. The ten largest clones take up 0.35% to 0.45% of the sample. Material: naive CD4+ T cells from PBMCs. The cell subset or site label, read with the paper, signifies: CD45RA+ positively selected. Source of these receptors: a young man in good health. Some clones in this sample may be carry-over from other donors' samples.

The sample holds a few counts of this clone. CDR3 amino acids: CASSIAQGARTGELFF. Written as DNA, the CDR3 is TGTGCCAGTAGTATAGCTCAGGGGGCAAGGACCGGGGAGCTGTTTTTT. This chain connects TRBV19 to TRBJ2-2; 8 nucleotides line up with TRBD1. CDR1 and CDR2 (germline): LNHDA, SQIVND (reference sequence). This CDR3 has 16 amino acids. The V and J ends lost 1 base and 5 bases, in that order; junction bases with no gene match: 6.

The chain is built from TRBV5-8 and TRBJ2-1; D is tentatively TRBD1 or TRBD2 (6 bases each). V was pared by 0 bases and J by 8 bases, with 21 bases between. The CDR3 sequence is 17 residues long. Germline CDR1 SGHTS, CDR2 YDEGEE. The CDR3 DNA sequence: TGTGCCAGCAGCTTGGTTCTAGGGGGGCCTGTCGTTTATGAGCAGTTCTTC. This encodes CASSLVLGGPVVYEQFF.